This T cell receptor (beta chain) was documented in a study of shared clonotypes between healthy human individuals. Assay: immunoSEQ multiplex PCR; the TCRdb copy retains only in-frame clones and omits some. The sample carries about 2.4 million clones, roughly 93% recorded once. Germline CDR1 is SEHNR and CDR2 is FQNEAQ (reference sequence). The J segment lost 6 bases and the V segment lost 7 bases, leaving 12 bases of the junction unmatched. CDR3 length: 15 residues. The rearrangement links TRBV7-9 to TRBJ1-1, with 9 positions matching TRBD1. The sequencing input was naive CD4+ T cells from PBMCs. Stated subset: CD45RA+ positively selected. The TCR comes from a man between 18 and 35 years old in good health. Some clones in this sample may be carry-over from other donors' samples. CDR3 loop: CASKLPGTGRSEAFF. CDR3 bases: TGTGCCAGCAAGCTCCCCGGGACAGGGAGGTCTGAAGCTTTCTTT.